The clone carrying this T cell receptor (beta chain) appeared a few times. Its antigen is currently unknown. The data were obtained in a study of blood T cells in healthy people across ages. Broader study findings: Getting older went along with TCR beta diversity per million T cells dropping roughly linearly.

The germline V gene encodes CDR1 SGHVS and CDR2 FQNEAQ. The CDR3 totals 16 residues. The ends lost 0 bases at V and 5 bases at J; junction bases unmatched: 10. The authors extracted at least 6 micrograms of total RNA per sample. Then a second PCR, running about 6 to 12 cycles, was carried out with a sample-barcoded 5' primer and a J-beta primer mix. TCRdb re-called the 5' RACE reads through MiXCR, storing one row per CDR3 protein. The table includes under 2,000,000 distinct CDR3 sequences, around half detected once. Sequencing was carried out using blood. J is TRBJ2-7 and V is TRBV7-8; the match to TRBD1 covers 7 bases. The receptor was derived from a woman aged 40 to 50 in good health. CDR3 bases: TGTGCCAGCAGCTTAGCGTTGGTACAGGGGAAAGACGAGCAGTACTTC. Amino acids: CASSLALVQGKDEQYF.